This T cell receptor (beta chain) emerged from a study of shared clonotypes between healthy human individuals (dated by TCRdb to about 2020). About the study as a whole: The cohort comprised two women and three men aged 18 to 49 years. Per donor, three plates each were used for CD4 naive and CD4 memory, two for CD8 naive, and one for CD8 memory. To estimate repertoire size and how much clonotype sharing occurs between individuals, the study deeply sequenced the blood TCR repertoires of five healthy adults. Libraries were prepared and TCR repertoires were sequenced by different laboratories using diverse techniques, in order to increase sequencing depth and limit assay-specific biases. Leukapheresis yielded between about 0.9 and 9.5 billion PBMCs per donor.

TCR CDR3 regions were amplified from genomic DNA by multiplex PCR using the deep immunoSEQ assay. For each cell subset, the extracted genomic DNA was distributed evenly across all wells of several immunoSEQ 96-well plates, and each plate served as one replicate. Each replicate PCR for sorted subsets received around 200 ng genomic DNA, equal to tens of thousands of T cell genomes. Purified libraries were measured with a Qubit 3.0 fluorometer, size-checked on a Bioanalyzer 2100, and measured again with the KAPA Library Quantification kit. Every immunoSEQ 96-well plate was sequenced on a separate single-read 150-cycle Illumina NextSeq 550 flow cell. On the study's bioinformatics: Because only junctional sequences without quality scores were contained in the immunoSEQ output, filtering matching that applied to full-length reads could not be performed. Sequences were annotated with PyIR, a Python wrapper for IgBLAST v1.9, using IMGT germline references to assign V/J genes and CDR3. Reads with weak V/J assignments (E-value above 1e-6), missing CDR3, stop codons, out-of-frame junctions, or ambiguous translated residues were removed. A V3J clonotype was defined by an identical inferred V gene, J gene, and CDR3 amino acid sequence. To compute the percentage overlap between repertoires, the number of shared unique clonotypes was divided by the size of the smaller repertoire. Three approaches were used to assess repertoire richness: RTK rarefaction, the Chao1 estimator, and Recon v2.1 estimates of unobserved clonotypes. Generation probabilities for all TCRbeta clonotypes obtained by the gDNA method from several donors were computed using OLGA. Imported from immuneACCESS, the table was reduced by TCRdb to in-frame sequences with V and J called. These copies leave out some clones; in studies compared against another copy, an unresolved V gene accounts for under half, and the cause of the remainder is not known. That table gives V, J and clone size, and the DNA gave D and trimming. This sample is represented by 1.5 million to 2.5 million clones; over 85% of them were singletons. The ten most abundant clones make up 1.2% of the sample.

CD8 naive samples consisted of CD45RO-negative cells that were positively selected for CCR7, yielding a CD45RA+CCR7+ population without TemRA cells. Donors were healthy HIV-negative adults with no recently reported acute infections or vaccinations. Every donor was a Caucasian adult residing in Nashville, Tennessee, USA. Blood was obtained by leukapheresis, after which PBMCs were separated by Ficoll-Histopaque density gradient centrifugation and cryopreserved in liquid nitrogen vapor phase. Analytical flow cytometry was used to check the purity and quantity of each magnetically sorted T cell population. Each sorted fraction had its genomic DNA isolated and then quantified by UV absorbance on a Nanodrop 2000c. Points the paper makes about the study in general: Sampling was restricted to blood, and TCR repertoires in tissues likely differ from the TCR repertoires found in blood. Higher generation probabilities were observed for clonotypes shared by all four sorted-subset donors than for non-shared clonotypes. Approximately 5% of naive CD4, 3.5% of naive CD8, approximately 2% of memory CD4, and 0.4% of memory CD8 clonotypes were shared across a few donors. Pairwise subsampling led to the expectation that sequencing depth would affect the degree of clonotype sharing among donors. Even with the large sequencing depth, rarefaction of the sorted-subset datasets indicated that sequencing was incomplete. Because the study included only a small number of donors, the genetic and exposure-history diversity represented was limited. Estimated clonotype richness was generally larger for naive than for memory subsets.

The junction shows trimming of 1 base on V and 7 bases on J, and the gene matches do not reach 6 bases of it. Measured from the cysteine to the phenylalanine, the CDR3 is 15 residues long. The DNA shown is the 45-base CDR3, in frame from base 1. CDR1 LGHNA and CDR2 YSLEER are derived from the germline V gene. Concerning this clone: The specificity of this receptor is unknown. Per-base qualities were not stored, and no clone one base away is much larger.

The source of this sequence is a man between 18 and 35 years old in good health. In this chain, TRBV4-3 is recombined with TRBJ2-2; the junction holds 7 bases that match TRBD1. The sequencing input was naive CD8+ T cells sorted from blood. The cell subset or site label on this specimen signifies: CD45RA+CCR7+. The CDR3 loop reads CASSQGDTGDGELFF. The nucleotide sequence reads TGCGCCAGCAGCCAAGGGGACACAGGGGACGGGGAGCTGTTTTTT.